This TCR beta chain was profiled in a study of identifying expanded T cells in peripheral blood. Study conclusions and caveats: Approximately 1.2 clones differed between technical replicates, versus about 15 and 19 over time. Roughly two-week clone count variance significantly increased as total template count grew.

For this clone: What it recognizes is unknown.

CDR1 is SGHNT and CDR2 is YYREEE in the germline V gene (reference sequence). CDR3 size: 16 residues. V lost 4 bases and J lost 11; bases outside the gene matches: 13. Produced via immunoSEQ multiplex PCR; TCRdb's table is partial and in-frame only. The sample carries over 45,000 clones, about four fifths recorded once. J is TRBJ2-1 and V is TRBV5-4; 12 bases line up with TRBD2. The clonotype comes from a person aged 18 to 75 in good health. Material for sequencing was blood. CDR3 in DNA: TGTGCCAGCAGCCAGGGACAGAGACTAGCGGGGGACCAGCAGTTCTTC. Its translation is CASSQGQRLAGDQQFF. Together with reference TRBV5-4 and TRBJ2-1, the CDR3 gives the full variable domain: ETGVTQSPTHLIKTRGQQVTLRCSSQSGHNTVSWYQQALGQGPQFIFQYYREEENGRGNFPPRFSGLQFPNYSSELNVNALELDDSALYLCASSQGQRLAGDQQFFGPGTRLTVL.